Following are 26 T cell receptor beta chains from one sample sequenced in a study of T cell responses to AZD1222 COVID-19 vaccine. Sequencing used immunoSEQ multiplex PCR; TCRdb keeps in-frame clones, though not all of them. The table has 120,000 or so clones, roughly 91% seen once. Sequenced here: peripheral blood, sampled on day 0 of AZD1222 vaccination. The source of these receptors is an adult in good health.

This rearrangement joins TRBV3-1 (or the pseudogene TRBV3-2) to TRBJ1-2, with 9 bases fitting TRBD1. Unmatched junction bases numbered 2, after V lost 4 bases and J lost 2 bases. The CDR3 consists of 14 residues. The V gene's germline CDR1 is LGHDT and CDR2 YNNKEL (reference sequence). CDR3 in DNA: TGTGCCAGCAGCCGGGGACAGGGAAACTATGGCTACACCTTC. It codes for CASSRGQGNYGYTF.

The gene calls are TRBV14 and TRBJ2-2; D unresolved. Deletions cut 1 base from V and 3 bases from J, with 6 bases between. The CDR3 length is 14 residues. CDR1 is SGHDN and CDR2 is FVKESK in the germline V gene. CDR3 coding DNA: TGTGCCAGCAGCCAAGGACGCTACACCGGGGAGCTGTTTTTT. This sequence encodes CASSQGRYTGELFF.

The chain joins TRBV12-3 or TRBV12-4 to TRBJ1-2; D ambiguous. Trimming shortened V by 5 bases and J by 1 base, and 5 bases separated the two germline ends. The CDR3 has 12 amino acids. The CDR3 sequence: CASSLNNYGYTF. The CDR3 region has the DNA TGTGCCAGCAGTCTAAATAACTATGGCTACACCTTC.

This chain links TRBV9 with TRBJ2-3; 8 nucleotides match TRBD1. Germline assignment: CDR1 SGDLS and CDR2 YYNGEE. This CDR3 is 13 amino acids long. Trimming removed 5 bases from V and 5 bases from J; junction bases left unmatched: 4. The CDR3 reads CASSQTGEDTQYF. Written as DNA, the CDR3 is TGTGCCAGCAGTCAGACAGGGGAAGATACGCAGTATTTT.

The chain is built from TRBV3-1 (or the pseudogene TRBV3-2) and TRBJ1-6; D remains unclear. V lost 0 bases to trimming and J lost 14 bases, with 8 bases between them. The CDR3 extends over 12 amino acids. The germline V gene has CDR1 LGHDT and CDR2 YNNKEL (reference sequence). The CDR3 sequence: CASSQERITLHF. The DNA for the CDR3 is TGTGCCAGCAGCCAAGAGAGGATCACCCTCCACTTT.

This chain connects TRBV15 to TRBJ2-7; D ambiguous. Germline lookup yields CDR1 LNHNV and CDR2 YYDKDF (reference sequence). V shed 0 bases and J shed 1 base, with 10 bases lying between them. CDR3 length: 15 residues. CDR3 residues: CATSREGRMSYEQYF. CDR3 sequence (DNA): TGTGCCACCAGCAGAGAGGGCCGGATGTCCTACGAGCAGTACTTC. The whole variable domain, filled in from reference TRBV15 and TRBJ2-7, reads DAMVIQNPRYQVTQFGKPVTLSCSQTLNHNVMYWYQQKSSQAPKLLFHYYDKDFNNEADTPDNFQSRRPNTSFCFLDIRSPGLGDTAMYLCATSREGRMSYEQYFGPGTRLTVT.

V usage is TRBV13 and J usage is TRBJ2-7; maybe TRBD2 (6 bases). Per the germline V gene, CDR1 is PRHDT and CDR2 is FYEKMQ (reference sequence). The germline V and J ends were trimmed by 5 bases and 0 bases, with 14 bases remaining between them. CDR3 length equals 15 residues. The CDR3: CASSPSGSHSYEQYF. DNA for the CDR3: TGTGCCAGCAGCCCCTCCGGGAGCCACTCCTACGAGCAGTACTTC.

This clone was seen more than once but under ten times. This CDR3 is also generated by other DNA sequences in the sample. The chain has TRBV5-6 and TRBJ1-3; the match to TRBD1 covers 8 bases. The CDR3 has 14 amino acids. Germline V CDR1 and CDR2: SGHDT, YYEEEE. Trimming removed 4 bases from V and 3 bases from J; junction bases left unmatched: 3. This chain's CDR3 is CASSQGASGNTIYF. The CDR3 nucleotides read TGTGCCAGCAGCCAGGGGGCCAGTGGAAACACCATATATTTT.

The V and J genes are TRBV19 and TRBJ1-2, with D perhaps TRBD1 (6 bases). Looked up from germline, CDR1 is LNHDA and CDR2 is SQIVND (reference sequence). V shed 5 bases and J shed 4 bases, with 17 bases lying between them. The CDR3 spans 15 residues. This chain's CDR3 is CASSPRDTSPYGYTF. The CDR3 DNA sequence: TGTGCCAGTAGTCCCCGGGACACCAGTCCCTATGGCTACACCTTC. The full variable domain, its missing parts supplied by reference TRBV19 and TRBJ1-2, is DGGITQSPKYLFRKEGQNVTLSCEQNLNHDAMYWYRQDPGQGLRLIYYSQIVNDFQKGDIAEGYSVSREKKESFPLTVTSAQKNPTAFYLCASSPRDTSPYGYTFGSGTRLTVV.

The chain employs TRBV7-8 and TRBJ1-5, with D perhaps TRBD1 (6 bases). Germline lookup yields CDR1 SGHVS and CDR2 FQNEAQ. Trimming stripped 5 bases from V and 3 bases from J, with 14 bases between. The CDR3 has 15 amino acids. The CDR3 region is CASSPLRGLNQPQHF. The CDR3 nucleotides read TGTGCCAGCAGCCCCCTTCGGGGGCTCAATCAGCCCCAGCATTTT.

This clone was seen a single time. V usage is TRBV18 and J usage is TRBJ2-3; D call uncertain. CDR3 length: 16 residues. The germline V and J ends were trimmed by 2 bases and 3 bases, with 15 bases remaining between them. Germline V gives CDR1 KGHSH, CDR2 LQKENI. This CDR3 is CASSPYPPKDTDTQYF. The CDR3 nucleotides read TGTGCCAGCTCACCATATCCCCCAAAGGATACAGATACGCAGTATTTT. The whole variable domain, filled in from reference TRBV18 and TRBJ2-3, reads NAGVMQNPRHLVRRRGQEARLRCSPMKGHSHVYWYRQLPEEGLKFMVYLQKENIIDESGMPKERFSAEFPKEGPSILRIQQVVRGDSAAYFCASSPYPPKDTDTQYFGPGTRLTVL.

V is TRBV7-2 and J is TRBJ1-1; D unresolved. This CDR3 region has 13 residues. CDR1 SGHTA and CDR2 FQGNSA come from the germline V gene. Trimming stripped 3 bases from V and 4 bases from J, with 9 bases between. Here the CDR3 reads CASSFNAGTEAFF. The DNA for the CDR3 is TGTGCCAGCAGCTTTAATGCGGGCACTGAAGCTTTCTTT.

The chain joins TRBV7-9 to TRBJ2-5; tentatively, D is TRBD1 (5 bases). V was trimmed by 5 bases and J by 1 base, leaving 8 bases between them. The CDR3 has 13 residues. From germline, CDR1 is SEHNR and CDR2 FQNEAQ (reference sequence). The DNA of the CDR3 is TGTGCCAGCAGCCACAGGATCCAAGAGACCCAGTACTTC. Encoded protein: CASSHRIQETQYF.

This chain joins TRBV7-9 and TRBJ1-6; a possible D gene is TRBD1 (6 bases). V was pared by 4 bases and J by 4 bases, with 8 bases between. CDR3 length: 14 residues. The V gene's germline CDR1 is SEHNR and CDR2 FQNEAQ (reference sequence). Here the CDR3 DNA reads TGTGCCAGCAGCTCGGGACAATATAATTCACCCCTCCACTTT. Protein sequence: CASSSGQYNSPLHF. The complete variable domain, with remaining parts taken from reference TRBV7-9 and TRBJ1-6, reads DTGVSQNPRHKITKRGQNVTFRCDPISEHNRLYWYRQTLGQGPEFLTYFQNEAQLEKSRLLSDRFSAERPKGSFSTLEIQRTEQGDSAMYLCASSSGQYNSPLHFGNGTRLTVT.

This chain uses TRBV10-3 with TRBJ1-5; no clear D gene. V shed 5 bases and J shed 5 bases, with 10 bases lying between them. Germline lookup yields CDR1 ENHRY and CDR2 SYGVKD. The CDR3 has 13 residues. The CDR3 DNA is TGTGCCATCAGTTTTGGCCGGGATCAGCCCCAGCATTTT. As protein: CAISFGRDQPQHF.

The chain combines TRBV3-1 (or the pseudogene TRBV3-2) with TRBJ1-1; no definite D call. Between the trimmed V and J ends, which lost 3 bases and 5 bases, there was a span of 4 bases. The CDR3 is 11 residues long. Germline lookup yields CDR1 LGHDT and CDR2 YNNKEL (reference sequence). CDR3 coding DNA: TGTGCCAGCAGCCAGGGAACTGAAGCTTTCTTT. It yields the protein CASSQGTEAFF.

This clone was seen only a few times. CDR3 nucleotide sequence: TGCAGCGTCGCCCCGGCAGGCCAAAACAATGAGCAGTTCTTC. It yields the protein CSVAPAGQNNEQFF. The J gene is TRBJ2-1, the V gene TRBV29-1; D unresolved. Trimming shortened V by 6 bases and J by 5 bases, and 17 bases separated the two germline ends. In germline, CDR1 is SQVTM, CDR2 ANQGSEA. CDR3 length: 14 residues.

V usage is TRBV6-5 and J usage is TRBJ1-1; 8 bases match TRBD1. Germline V gives CDR1 MNHEY, CDR2 SVGAGI. The CDR3 spans 15 residues. Unmatched junction bases numbered 11, after V lost 6 bases and J lost 5 bases. Written as DNA, the CDR3 is TGTGCCAGCAGACAGGGGGTCGGGGGGTTGACTGAAGCTTTCTTT. Its translation: CASRQGVGGLTEAFF.

This rearrangement joins TRBV7-2 to TRBJ2-5; tentatively, D is TRBD2 (7 bases). The CDR3 extends over 14 amino acids. V dropped 5 bases and J dropped 5 bases, with 15 bases sitting between them. Germline values: CDR1 SGHTA, CDR2 FQGNSA. The CDR3 region is CASSPMGGQETQYF. DNA for the CDR3: TGTGCCAGCAGCCCAATGGGGGGGCAGGAGACCCAGTACTTC.

A remark on this clone: The sample contains more than one DNA sequence encoding this CDR3. J is TRBJ2-1 and V is TRBV4-1, with 10 positions matching TRBD2. V shed 0 bases, J shed 2 bases, and the junction held 1 base outside the gene matches. Germline V lookup: CDR1 MGHRA, CDR2 YSYEKL. The CDR3 is made up of 16 amino acids. DNA for the CDR3: TGCGCCAGCAGCCAAGACACTAGCGGGGCCTACAATGAGCAGTTCTTC. Its translation: CASSQDTSGAYNEQFF.

The V gene is TRBV4-2, the J gene TRBJ2-1; TRBD1 agrees at 9 bases. Germline lookup yields CDR1 LGHNA and CDR2 YNFKEQ. CDR3 length equals 14 residues. The V segment lost 4 bases and the J segment 8 bases; nucleotides outside the gene matches: 6. CDR3 protein: CASSRGTGNYEQFF. DNA for the CDR3: TGTGCCAGCAGCCGCGGGACAGGGAACTATGAGCAGTTCTTC.

The J gene is TRBJ1-1, the V gene TRBV18, with D hard to call. The germline V gene has CDR1 KGHSH and CDR2 LQKENI. This CDR3 contains 15 residues. The germline V and J ends were trimmed by 2 bases and 0 bases, with 10 bases remaining between them. The CDR3 spells CASSPGNRMNTEAFF. The CDR3 region has the DNA TGTGCCAGCTCACCAGGAAACAGAATGAACACTGAAGCTTTCTTT.

The chain is built from TRBV3-1 (or the pseudogene TRBV3-2) and TRBJ1-2; 10 bases map to TRBD1. CDR1 and CDR2 from the germline V gene are LGHDT and YNNKEL (reference sequence). V gave up 2 bases and J gave up 7 bases; unmatched junction bases: 10. The CDR3 extends over 16 amino acids. The CDR3 sequence: CASSQRADRGRGGYTF. CDR3 nucleotides: TGTGCCAGCAGCCAACGCGCAGACAGGGGGCGAGGTGGCTACACCTTC.

The chain links TRBV10-3 to TRBJ1-5; 7 bases match TRBD1. V was clipped by 10 bases and J by 7 bases; unmatched bases: 13. CDR3 length: 14 amino acids. The germline gives CDR1 ENHRY, CDR2 SYGVKD. The CDR3 DNA reads TGTGCCACCCGCGGGGGGACAGACGGACAGCCCCAGCATTTT. The encoded protein is CATRGGTDGQPQHF.

CDR3 in DNA: TGCGCCAGCAACCCCGGACAGTCTGGAAACACCATATATTTT. It encodes CASNPGQSGNTIYF. This sequence joins TRBV10-2 and TRBJ1-3, with a weak D call TRBD1 (6 bases). Germline CDR1 and CDR2: WSHSY and SAAADI. Trimming removed 7 bases from V and 1 base from J, with 11 bases in between. CDR3 length equals 14 residues.

The V call is TRBV6-5, the J call TRBJ2-7; possibly TRBD2 for D (7 bases). The germline CDR1 and CDR2 sequences are MNHEY and SVGAGI. V gave up 2 bases and J gave up 3 bases, with 8 bases separating them. CDR3 length equals 13 residues. The CDR3 DNA is TGTGCCAGCAGTTACAGGGGGGGCTACGAGCAGTACTTC. Amino acid sequence: CASSYRGGYEQYF.